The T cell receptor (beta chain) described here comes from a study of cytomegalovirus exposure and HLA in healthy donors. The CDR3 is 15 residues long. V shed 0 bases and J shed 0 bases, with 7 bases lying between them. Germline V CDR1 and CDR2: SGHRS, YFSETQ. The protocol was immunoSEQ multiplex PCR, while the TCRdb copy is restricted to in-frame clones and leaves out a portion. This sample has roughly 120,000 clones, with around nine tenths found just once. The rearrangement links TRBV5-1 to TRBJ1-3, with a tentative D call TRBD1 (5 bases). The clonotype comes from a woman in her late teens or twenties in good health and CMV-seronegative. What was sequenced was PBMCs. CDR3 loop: CASSLGQSSGNTIYF. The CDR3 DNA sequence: TGCGCCAGCAGCTTGGGACAGAGCTCTGGAAACACCATATATTTT.